This T cell receptor beta chain was recovered during a study of early T cells in non-severe SARS-CoV-2 infection. Study-level information: Alpha and beta chains were unpaired, from unsorted whole-blood bulk RNA. General observations from the study: VDJdb-based matching was biased toward anti-spike CD8 responses and missed private and CD4 specificities.

Individual cDNA molecules received unique molecular identifiers. TCRdb reprocessed the 5' RACE reads with MiXCR, giving one entry per CDR3 protein. The table has some 75,000 distinct CDR3 sequences, approximately 15% seen once. As regards this clonotype: Its specificity is unknown.

The CDR3 is 15 amino acids. Germline assignment: CDR1 PRHDT and CDR2 FYEKMQ (reference sequence). Trimming cost V 5 bases and J 3 bases; bases outside gene matches: 5. The sequenced sample consisted of whole blood. This clonotype was obtained from an adult who was a healthcare worker with PCR-confirmed SARS-CoV-2 infection or an uninfected control (not recorded which). This chain uses TRBV13 with TRBJ2-5; 11 nucleotides match TRBD2. CDR3: CASSQLAGEEETQYF. The CDR3 nucleotides are TGTGCCAGCAGCCAACTAGCGGGGGAAGAAGAGACCCAGTACTTC.